This T cell receptor (beta chain) appears in the sequencing data of a study of response to subunit inactivated influenza vaccine. Study-level results: There was a suggestion from the authors that each seasonal influenza vaccination recruits few new T cells.

TCRdb re-called the RT-PCR reads with MiXCR, one entry per CDR3 protein. The sample lists approximately 730,000 distinct CDR3 sequences; over 11% were seen once. With respect to this clonotype: Antigen: not known.

V gave up 5 bases and J gave up 6 bases, with 22 bases separating them. Per germline, CDR1 SGHTA and CDR2 FQGNSA. CDR3 length equals 17 residues. This chain links TRBV7-2 with TRBJ2-2, with D maybe TRBD2 (6 bases). The clonotype comes from a man between 50 and 59 years old who received an inactivated influenza vaccine. The sample in question was PBMCs from blood, obtained roughly 15 days before vaccination. DNA for the CDR3: TGTGCCAGCAGCCCGAACCGACTAGGAAATTTCGCCGGGGAGCTGTTTTTT. As protein: CASSPNRLGNFAGELFF. The whole variable domain, filled in from reference TRBV7-2 and TRBJ2-2, reads GAGVSQSPSNKVTEKGKDVELRCDPISGHTALYWYRQSLGQGLEFLIYFQGNSAPDKSGLPSDRFSAERTGGSVSTLTIQRTQQEDSAVYLCASSPNRLGNFAGELFFGEGSRLTVL.